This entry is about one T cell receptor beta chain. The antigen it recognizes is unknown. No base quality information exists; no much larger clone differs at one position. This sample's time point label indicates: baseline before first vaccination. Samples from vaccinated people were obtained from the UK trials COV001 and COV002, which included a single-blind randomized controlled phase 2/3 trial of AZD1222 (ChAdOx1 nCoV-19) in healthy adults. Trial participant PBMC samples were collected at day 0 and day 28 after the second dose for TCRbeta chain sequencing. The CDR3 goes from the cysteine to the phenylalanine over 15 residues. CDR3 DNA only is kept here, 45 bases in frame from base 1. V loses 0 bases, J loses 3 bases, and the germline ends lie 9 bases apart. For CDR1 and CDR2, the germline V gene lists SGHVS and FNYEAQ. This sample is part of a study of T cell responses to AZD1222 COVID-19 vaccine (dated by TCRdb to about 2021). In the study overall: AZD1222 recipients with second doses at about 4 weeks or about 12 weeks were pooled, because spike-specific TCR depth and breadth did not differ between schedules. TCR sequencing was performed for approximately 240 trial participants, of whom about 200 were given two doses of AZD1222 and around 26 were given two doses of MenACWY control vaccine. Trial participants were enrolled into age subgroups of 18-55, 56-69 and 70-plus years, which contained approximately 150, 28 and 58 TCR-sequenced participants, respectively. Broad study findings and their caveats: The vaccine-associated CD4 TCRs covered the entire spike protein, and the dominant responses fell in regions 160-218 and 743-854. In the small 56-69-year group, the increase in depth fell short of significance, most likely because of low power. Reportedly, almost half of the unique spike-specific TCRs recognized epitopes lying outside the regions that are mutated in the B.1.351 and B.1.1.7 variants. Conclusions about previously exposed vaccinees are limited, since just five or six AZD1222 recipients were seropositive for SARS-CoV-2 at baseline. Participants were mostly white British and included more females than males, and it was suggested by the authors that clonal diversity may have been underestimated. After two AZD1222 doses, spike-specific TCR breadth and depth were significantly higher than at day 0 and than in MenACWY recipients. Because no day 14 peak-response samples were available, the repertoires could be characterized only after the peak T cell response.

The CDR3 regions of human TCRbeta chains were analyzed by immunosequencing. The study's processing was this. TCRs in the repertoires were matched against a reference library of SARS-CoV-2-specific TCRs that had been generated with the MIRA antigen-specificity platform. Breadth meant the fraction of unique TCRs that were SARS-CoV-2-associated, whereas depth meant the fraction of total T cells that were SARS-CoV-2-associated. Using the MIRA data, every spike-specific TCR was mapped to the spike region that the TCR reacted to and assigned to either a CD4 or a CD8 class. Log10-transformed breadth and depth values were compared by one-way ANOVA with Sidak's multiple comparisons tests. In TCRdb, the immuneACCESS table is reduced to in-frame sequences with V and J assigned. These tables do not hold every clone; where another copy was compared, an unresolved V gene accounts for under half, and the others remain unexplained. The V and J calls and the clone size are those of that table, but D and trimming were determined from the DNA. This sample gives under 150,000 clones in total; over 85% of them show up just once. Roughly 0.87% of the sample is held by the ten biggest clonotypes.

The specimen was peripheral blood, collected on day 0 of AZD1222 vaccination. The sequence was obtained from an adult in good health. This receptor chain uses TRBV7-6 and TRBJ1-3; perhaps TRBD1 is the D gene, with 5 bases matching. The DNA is TGTGCCAGCAGCTTAGCGACCGGGGGTGGAAACACCATATATTTT. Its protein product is CASSLATGGGNTIYF.